Below are 20 T cell receptor beta chains sequenced from a single sample in a study of blood T cell repertoires in COVID-19 (dated by TCRdb to about 2020). Libraries were made using the immunoSEQ multiplex PCR assay. Sourced from immuneACCESS, this table was stored by TCRdb with only in-frame sequences that have V and J called. A share of the clones is absent; for the studies checked, an unresolved V gene accounts for under half, and the remainder has no known explanation. The sample records 260,000 or so clones, more than 70% of which are singletons. 0.95% to 1.5% of the sample is in the top ten clones. The sequenced sample was PBMCs or T cells enriched from blood (not recorded which). The receptor set was obtained from a middle-aged woman with acute COVID-19.

The V and J genes are TRBV5-8 and TRBJ2-7; 9 bases match TRBD1. The CDR3 contains 14 residues. The germline V gene has CDR1 SGHTS and CDR2 YDEGEE. V was pared by 4 bases and J by 3 bases, with 5 bases of the junction left unmatched. In DNA, the CDR3 is TGTGCCAGCAGCGTAAAGGGACAGGGCTACGAGCAGTACTTC. Translation: CASSVKGQGYEQYF.

This chain uses TRBV24-1 with TRBJ2-1; no reliable D call. The ends were cut back, 0 bases at V and 6 bases at J, with 14 bases in the middle. CDR3 length: 16 amino acids. CDR1 is KGHDR and CDR2 is SFDVKD in the germline V gene. DNA for the CDR3: TGTGCCACCAGTGATTTGCCGACGGAGCACTTCAATGAGCAGTTCTTC. It codes for CATSDLPTEHFNEQFF.

The rearrangement joins TRBV28 to TRBJ2-7; tentative D call: TRBD1 (7 bases). Germline CDR1 MDHEN, CDR2 SYDVKM. Trimming stripped 5 bases from V and 4 bases from J, with 12 bases between. This CDR3 has 13 amino acids. In nucleotides, the CDR3 is TGTGCCAGCAGTGCGGGACAGAGTTACGAGCAGTACTTC. This codes for CASSAGQSYEQYF.

This clone was seen ten or more times. The J gene is TRBJ1-1, the V gene TRBV20-1; maybe TRBD1 (5 bases). The germline gives CDR1 DFQATT, CDR2 SNEGSKA (reference sequence). With 3 bases removed from V and 3 bases from J, the gap between germline ends came to 11 bases. CDR3 size: 13 residues. The CDR3 nucleotides read TGCAGTGCTAGTGGCACAGGTGACACTGAAGCTTTCTTT. This translates into CSASGTGDTEAFF.

The V and J genes are TRBV18 and TRBJ2-3; TRBD2 agrees at 9 bases. Germline CDR1 reads KGHSH; CDR2 reads LQKENI. The V segment lost 8 bases and the J segment 0 bases; nucleotides outside the gene matches: 12. This CDR3 is built from 17 residues. CDR3 residues: CASQGLARQTSTDTQYF. The CDR3 DNA sequence: TGTGCCAGCCAAGGACTAGCGCGACAAACTAGCACAGATACGCAGTATTTT. The variable domain in full, completed from reference TRBV18 and TRBJ2-3, reads NAGVMQNPRHLVRRRGQEARLRCSPMKGHSHVYWYRQLPEEGLKFMVYLQKENIIDESGMPKERFSAEFPKEGPSILRIQQVVRGDSAAYFCASQGLARQTSTDTQYFGPGTRLTVL.

The genes are TRBV6-5 and TRBJ2-1, with D perhaps TRBD1 (6 bases). The V end was cut by 6 bases, the J end by 6 bases, with 12 bases between. Germline values: CDR1 MNHEY, CDR2 SVGAGI. The CDR3 length is 13 residues. CDR3 DNA sequence: TGTGCCAGCAGGGGGAGAGGGGGCAATGAGCAGTTCTTC. Protein product: CASRGRGGNEQFF.

The chain joins TRBV28 to TRBJ1-4, with a possible D match to TRBD1 (6 bases). Trimming shortened V by 1 base and J by 7 bases, and 19 bases separated the two germline ends. This CDR3 spans 17 amino acids. The germline CDR1 and CDR2 sequences are MDHEN and SYDVKM. The CDR3 coding sequence is TGTGCCAGCAGTTTATTAGGGGCCACCGCCAGGGGTGAAAAACTGTTTTTT. Protein product: CASSLLGATARGEKLFF.

J is TRBJ1-2 and V is TRBV28; D gene uncertain. CDR3 length equals 14 residues. V lost 6 bases and J 8 bases, leaving 19 bases between the germline ends. From germline, CDR1 is MDHEN and CDR2 SYDVKM. The CDR3 spells CASSPVSFLSGYTF. The CDR3 bases are TGTGCCAGCAGCCCCGTTAGTTTTTTGAGCGGCTACACCTTC.

The gene calls are TRBV5-5 and TRBJ1-1; D not resolved. The germline V gene has CDR1 SGHKS and CDR2 YYEKEE (reference sequence). The CDR3 is 13 residues long. The V gene lost 2 bases and the J gene lost 2 bases, with 7 bases spanning the gap. The CDR3 loop reads CASSFISNTEAFF. CDR3 coding DNA: TGTGCCAGCAGCTTTATCAGTAACACTGAAGCTTTCTTT. The variable domain in full, with the rest retrieved from reference TRBV5-5 and TRBJ1-1, is DAGVTQSPTHLIKTRGQQVTLRCSPISGHKSVSWYQQVLGQGPQFIFQYYEKEERGRGNFPDRFSARQFPNYSSELNVNALLLGDSALYLCASSFISNTEAFFGQGTRLTVV.

The V gene is TRBV7-8, the J gene TRBJ2-3, with 12 bases that match TRBD2. Germline V gene sequence: CDR1 SGHVS, CDR2 FQNEAQ. J gave up 6 bases and V 4 bases, and 8 bases lay outside the gene matches. The CDR3 totals 16 residues. This chain's CDR3 is CASSSLAGGPQDTQYF. The DNA for the CDR3 is TGTGCCAGCAGCTCCCTAGCGGGAGGGCCTCAGGATACGCAGTATTTT.

The chain couples TRBV18 to TRBJ1-2; unclear D gene. Looked up from germline, CDR1 is KGHSH and CDR2 is LQKENI. The V end lost 3 bases, the J end lost 4 bases, and 12 bases lay between the germline ends. CDR3 length equals 14 residues. CDR3 DNA: TGTGCCAGCTCACCGACGGAGACCTCCTATGGCTACACCTTC. Its translation: CASSPTETSYGYTF.

In its sample, this clone was seen once. This chain uses TRBV7-3 with TRBJ2-5; TRBD2 aligns across 10 bases. The length of the CDR3 is 16 residues. The V gene's germline CDR1 is SGHTA and CDR2 FQGTGA. The V gene end was trimmed by 0 bases and the J gene end by 5 bases; junction bases not matched to a gene: 6. This CDR3 reads CASSLTSTSGRETQYF. In DNA, the CDR3 is TGTGCCAGCAGCTTAACGTCGACTAGCGGGCGGGAGACCCAGTACTTC.

Comment on this clone: One end of the junction varies from germline; a read error may be responsible. This chain connects TRBV2 to TRBJ1-3; no firm D call. Germline CDR1 and CDR2: SNHLY and FYNNEI. This CDR3 is 12 amino acids long. The CDR3 sequence is CASSEDTLMVDF. The CDR3 nucleotides read TGTGCCAGCAGTGAAGATACGTTAATGGTAGATTTT.

This chain links TRBV18 with TRBJ2-2, with 9 bases matching TRBD1. The CDR3 runs to 16 residues. Germline assignment: CDR1 KGHSH and CDR2 LQKENI. Trimming at V came to 3 bases and at J to 6 bases, leaving 8 bases not matched to a gene. Here the CDR3 reads CASSPTGGFVPGELFF. The CDR3 nucleotides read TGTGCCAGCTCACCCACAGGGGGCTTCGTCCCCGGGGAGCTGTTTTTT. The whole variable domain, filled in from reference TRBV18 and TRBJ2-2, reads NAGVMQNPRHLVRRRGQEARLRCSPMKGHSHVYWYRQLPEEGLKFMVYLQKENIIDESGMPKERFSAEFPKEGPSILRIQQVVRGDSAAYFCASSPTGGFVPGELFFGEGSRLTVL.

The V call is TRBV28, the J call TRBJ1-5; possibly TRBD1 for D (6 bases). Between the trimmed V and J ends, which lost 6 bases and 1 base, there was a span of 16 bases. The CDR3 is made up of 16 amino acids. Germline V gene sequence: CDR1 MDHEN, CDR2 SYDVKM. CDR3: CASSSTGLTSNQPQHF. The CDR3 bases are TGTGCCAGCAGCTCGACAGGTTTGACGAGCAATCAGCCCCAGCATTTT.

The rearrangement links TRBV7-9 to TRBJ1-5, with TRBD1 matching 10 bases. The CDR3 spans 15 residues. Germline loops: CDR1 SEHNR, CDR2 FQNEAQ (reference sequence). Unmatched junction bases numbered 6, after V lost 5 bases and J lost 5 bases. CDR3 sequence (DNA): TGTGCCAGCAGCACCGGGACAGGGGAGTATCAGCCCCAGCATTTT. Its protein product is CASSTGTGEYQPQHF.

J is TRBJ2-3 and V is TRBV24-1, with 9 bases that match TRBD2. J gave up 5 bases and V 4 bases, and 18 bases lay outside the gene matches. The germline gives CDR1 KGHDR, CDR2 SFDVKD. The CDR3 contains 19 residues. CDR3: CATSDEGVYAGGPGDTQYF. As DNA, the CDR3 is TGTGCCACCAGTGACGAGGGGGTCTACGCGGGAGGGCCTGGAGATACGCAGTATTTT.

The genes are TRBV30 and TRBJ1-3, with D possibly being TRBD1 (5 bases). Trimming cost V 5 bases and J 0 bases, with 11 bases left between them. Germline V lookup: CDR1 GTSNPN, CDR2 SVGIG (reference sequence). The CDR3 has 14 amino acids. The CDR3 DNA follows: TGTGCCTGGTATACAGGTCTCTCTGGAAACACCATATATTTT. It translates to CAWYTGLSGNTIYF.

V usage is TRBV6-5 and J usage is TRBJ2-1; the match to TRBD2 covers 7 bases. This CDR3 is 12 amino acids long. CDR1 and CDR2 (germline): MNHEY, SVGAGI. Trimming took 8 bases from V and 9 from J; bases not matched to a gene: 7. CDR3 bases: TGTGCCAGCGGCATGGGGGGGTTTGAGCAGTTCTTC. Encoded protein: CASGMGGFEQFF.

CDR3 protein: CASSHGVGGFYNEQFF. CDR3 DNA: TGTGCCAGCAGCCATGGGGTCGGGGGGTTCTACAATGAGCAGTTCTTC. The chain joins TRBV4-2 to TRBJ2-1, with 7 bases matching TRBD2. The CDR3 runs to 16 residues. The V and J ends lost 3 bases and 3 bases, in that order; junction bases with no gene match: 8. Germline loops: CDR1 LGHNA, CDR2 YNFKEQ.